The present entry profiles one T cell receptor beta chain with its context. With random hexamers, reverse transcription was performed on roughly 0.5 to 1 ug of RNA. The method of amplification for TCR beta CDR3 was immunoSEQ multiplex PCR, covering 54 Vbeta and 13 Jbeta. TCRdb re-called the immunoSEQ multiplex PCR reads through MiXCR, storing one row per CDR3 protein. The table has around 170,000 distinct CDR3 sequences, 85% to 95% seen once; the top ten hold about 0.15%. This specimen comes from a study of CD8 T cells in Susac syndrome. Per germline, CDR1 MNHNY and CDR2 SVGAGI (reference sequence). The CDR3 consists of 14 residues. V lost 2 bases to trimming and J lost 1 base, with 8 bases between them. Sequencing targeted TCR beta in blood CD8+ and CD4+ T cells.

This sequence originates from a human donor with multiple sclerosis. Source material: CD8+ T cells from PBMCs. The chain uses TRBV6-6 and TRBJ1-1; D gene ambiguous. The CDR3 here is CASSYTGSNTEAFF. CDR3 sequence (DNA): TGTGCCAGCAGTTACACGGGGTCGAACACTGAAGCTTTCTTT.